The clone carrying this T cell receptor (beta chain) was observed a single time. This CDR3 is built from 15 residues. The junction had 10 bases not matched to a gene; V was cut back by 5 bases and J by 3 bases. CDR1 MNHEY and CDR2 SMNVEV come from the germline V gene (reference sequence). The sample is drawn from a study of cytomegalovirus exposure and HLA in healthy donors. This table comes from immunoSEQ multiplex PCR, and its TCRdb copy is limited to in-frame clones, with some not included. The table records some 130,000 clones, about 80% of them present only once. Specimen: PBMCs. V usage is TRBV27 and J usage is TRBJ2-7; 7 bases map to TRBD1. The TCR originated in a young man in good health and CMV-seropositive. Here the CDR3 reads CASSPYRGIFYEQYF. In nucleotides, the CDR3 is TGTGCCAGCAGTCCGTACAGGGGAATCTTCTACGAGCAGTACTTC.